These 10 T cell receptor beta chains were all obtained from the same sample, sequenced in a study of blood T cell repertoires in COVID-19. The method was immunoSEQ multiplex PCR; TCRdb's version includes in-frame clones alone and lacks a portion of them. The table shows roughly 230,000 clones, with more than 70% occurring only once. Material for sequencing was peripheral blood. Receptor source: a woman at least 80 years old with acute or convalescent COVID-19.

The CDR3 DNA reads TGTGCCAGCAGCTTAATGGAGGCCGGGTTTGGGACAGGCGGGGAGCTGTTTTTT. Protein product: CASSLMEAGFGTGGELFF. The V and J genes are TRBV5-8 and TRBJ2-2, with 8 bases fitting TRBD1. The V gene's germline CDR1 is SGHTS and CDR2 YDEGEE. The V gene end was trimmed by 2 bases and the J gene end by 7 bases; junction bases not matched to a gene: 16. This CDR3 region has 18 residues.

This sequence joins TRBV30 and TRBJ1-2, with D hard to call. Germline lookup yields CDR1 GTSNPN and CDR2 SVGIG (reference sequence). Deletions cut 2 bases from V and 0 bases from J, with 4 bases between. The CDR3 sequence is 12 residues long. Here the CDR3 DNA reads TGTGCCTGGAGTACATCTAACTATGGCTACACCTTC. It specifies CAWSTSNYGYTF.

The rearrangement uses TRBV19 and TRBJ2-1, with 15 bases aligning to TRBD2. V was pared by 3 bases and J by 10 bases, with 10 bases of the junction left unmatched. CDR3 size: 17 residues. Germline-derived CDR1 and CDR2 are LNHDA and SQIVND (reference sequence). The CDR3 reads CASSIPGLAGGVGEQFF. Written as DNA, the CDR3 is TGTGCCAGTAGTATCCCCGGACTAGCGGGGGGGGTAGGGGAGCAGTTCTTC.

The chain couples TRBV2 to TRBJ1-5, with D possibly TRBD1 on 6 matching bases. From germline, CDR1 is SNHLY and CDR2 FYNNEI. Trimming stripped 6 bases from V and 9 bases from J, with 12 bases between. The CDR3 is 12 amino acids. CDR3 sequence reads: CASRDSLRPQHF. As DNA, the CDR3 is TGTGCCAGCAGGGACAGCCTAAGGCCCCAGCATTTT.

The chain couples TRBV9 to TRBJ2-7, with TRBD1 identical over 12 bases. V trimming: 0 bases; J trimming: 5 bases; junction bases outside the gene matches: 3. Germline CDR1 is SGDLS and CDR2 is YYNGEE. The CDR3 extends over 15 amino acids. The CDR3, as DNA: TGTGCCAGCAGCGTAGGTGGGACAGGGGGCCACGAGCAGTACTTC. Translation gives CASSVGGTGGHEQYF.

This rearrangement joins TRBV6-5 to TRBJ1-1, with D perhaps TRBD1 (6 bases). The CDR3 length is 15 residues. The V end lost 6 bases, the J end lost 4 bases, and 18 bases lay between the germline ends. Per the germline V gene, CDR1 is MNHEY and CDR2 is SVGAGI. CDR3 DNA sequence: TGTGCCAGCAGCCGACTGATCGGGACACGCACTGAAGCTTTCTTT. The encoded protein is CASSRLIGTRTEAFF.

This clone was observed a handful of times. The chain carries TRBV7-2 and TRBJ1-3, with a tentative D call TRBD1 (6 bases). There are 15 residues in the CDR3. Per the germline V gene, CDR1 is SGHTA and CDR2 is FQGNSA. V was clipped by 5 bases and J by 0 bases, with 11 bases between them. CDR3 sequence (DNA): TGTGCCAGCAGCCTTCGACAGGCCTCTGGAAACACCATATATTTT. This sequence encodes CASSLRQASGNTIYF.

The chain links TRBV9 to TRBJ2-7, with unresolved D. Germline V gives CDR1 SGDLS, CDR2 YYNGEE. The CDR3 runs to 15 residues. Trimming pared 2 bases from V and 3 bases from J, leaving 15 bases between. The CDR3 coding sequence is TGTGCCAGCAGCGTGGATGCTAGTTACCTCTACGAGCAGTACTTC. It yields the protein CASSVDASYLYEQYF.

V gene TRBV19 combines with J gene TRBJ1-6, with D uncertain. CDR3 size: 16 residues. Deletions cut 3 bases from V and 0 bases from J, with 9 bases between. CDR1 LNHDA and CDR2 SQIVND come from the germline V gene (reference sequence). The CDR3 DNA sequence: TGTGCCAGTAGTATTTCGGGGAGCTCCTATAATTCACCCCTCCACTTT. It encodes CASSISGSSYNSPLHF.

The CDR3 region is CASSSRDRNQPQHF. The CDR3 DNA reads as TGTGCCAGCAGCAGCCGGGACAGGAATCAGCCCCAGCATTTT. This rearrangement joins TRBV6-2 or TRBV6-3 to TRBJ1-5; 8 nucleotides line up with TRBD1. CDR1 is MNHEY, CDR2 SVGEGT, per germline. The CDR3 sequence is 14 residues long. The junction had 5 bases not matched to a gene; V was cut back by 6 bases and J by 4 bases.